Given below is one TCR beta chain in context. Assay used: immunoSEQ multiplex PCR; TCRdb lists only in-frame clones, some missing. The profile covers approximately 38,000 clones, with about 75% appearing a single time and 7.5% to 9% taken by the ten largest. Trimming stripped 2 bases from V and 3 bases from J, with 8 bases between. The CDR3 runs to 13 residues. Germline loops: CDR1 MGHDK, CDR2 SYGVNS. The data belong to a study of pediatric ulcerative colitis. The rectum was sampled with one to two pinch biopsies at colonoscopy. The genes are TRBV25-1 and TRBJ2-7; D is perhaps TRBD2 (6 bases). This TCR came from a boy younger than 18 with severe ulcerative colitis. The specimen sequenced was gut tissue. CDR3 protein: CASSERSGYEQYF. The CDR3 bases are TGTGCCAGCAGTGAACGTAGCGGCTACGAGCAGTACTTC.